These 13 T cell receptor beta chains originate from one sample sequenced in a study of OX40 agonist ivuxolimab in advanced cancers. TCRdb's copy holds only in-frame clones and misses some; the assay was immunoSEQ multiplex PCR. The sample consists of fewer than 65,000 clones, around 93% of them appearing once. Here the sequenced sample was CD4+ or CD8+ T cells sorted from blood, taken in a trial of the OX40 agonist ivuxolimab. These receptors all stem from an adult with an advanced solid tumor such as melanoma, head and neck, liver or kidney cancer.

CDR3 in amino acids: CASSYPGPTNYGYTF. The CDR3 region has the DNA TGTGCCAGCAGTTACCCGGGACCTACCAACTATGGCTACACCTTC. J is TRBJ1-2 and V is TRBV6-6, with D perhaps matching TRBD1 (5 bases). The CDR3 length is 15 residues. CDR1 is MNHNY and CDR2 is SVGAGI in the germline V gene (reference sequence). The V end was cut by 2 bases, the J end by 2 bases, with 12 bases between.

The chain links TRBV7-9 to TRBJ1-5; D not certain. The CDR3 sequence is 15 residues long. Germline assignment: CDR1 SEHNR and CDR2 FQNEAQ (reference sequence). V lost 6 bases and J lost 9, with 21 bases in between. Here the CDR3 DNA reads TGTGCCAGCAGTCTTGGGCCGCTGAGTGCGGGGCCCCAGCATTTT. As protein: CASSLGPLSAGPQHF.

The rearrangement uses TRBV5-1 and TRBJ2-5; D unclear. The germline V gene encodes CDR1 SGHRS and CDR2 YFSETQ. The length of the CDR3 is 15 residues. Between the trimmed V and J ends, which lost 0 bases and 6 bases, there was a span of 15 bases. The CDR3 spells CASSLASEYKKTQYF. Written as DNA, the CDR3 is TGCGCCAGCAGCTTGGCCTCGGAATACAAGAAGACCCAGTACTTC.

The J gene is TRBJ1-2, the V gene TRBV6-6, with D hard to call. CDR1 and CDR2 from the germline V gene are MNHNY and SVGAGI (reference sequence). CDR3 length: 15 residues. V shed 5 bases and J shed 1 base, with 14 bases lying between them. The CDR3 reads CASSKPPDDNYGYTF. CDR3 in DNA: TGTGCCAGCAGTAAGCCGCCAGACGATAACTATGGCTACACCTTC.

The rearrangement joins TRBV14 to TRBJ2-7, with 8 bases lining up with TRBD1. The germline V gene has CDR1 SGHDN and CDR2 FVKESK. This CDR3 spans 15 amino acids. V was clipped by 5 bases and J by 6 bases; unmatched bases: 12. CDR3 amino acids: CASSYQGARWVEQYF. The CDR3 DNA is TGTGCCAGCAGCTACCAGGGGGCGCGTTGGGTCGAGCAGTACTTC.

The chain has TRBV4-3 and TRBJ1-2, with 8 bases matching TRBD1. Germline lookup yields CDR1 LGHNA and CDR2 YSLEER. The V segment lost 3 bases and the J segment 0 bases; nucleotides outside the gene matches: 3. The CDR3 runs to 15 residues. This CDR3 is CASSQDRVPNYGYTF. The DNA of the CDR3 is TGCGCCAGCAGCCAGGACAGGGTTCCTAACTATGGCTACACCTTC.

This chain uses TRBV6-5 with TRBJ2-7; D is unclear. CDR1 and CDR2 from the germline V gene are MNHEY and SVGAGI. V was cut by 0 bases and J by 0 bases, with 6 bases left in between. This CDR3 is 14 amino acids long. DNA for the CDR3: TGTGCCAGCAGTTACTCTGGCCGCTCCTACGAGCAGTACTTC. Its protein is CASSYSGRSYEQYF.

The chain recombines TRBV10-3 with TRBJ2-7; 13 nucleotides match TRBD2. Trimming cost V 3 bases and J 2 bases; bases outside gene matches: 10. The CDR3 consists of 18 residues. In germline, CDR1 is ENHRY, CDR2 SYGVKD. For the CDR3, the DNA is TGTGCCATCAGTGAATTGTGGACTAGCGGGAGCACCACCTACGAGCAGTACTTC. As protein: CAISELWTSGSTTYEQYF.

The V gene is TRBV7-9, the J gene TRBJ2-3, with D uncertain. Germline loops: CDR1 SEHNR, CDR2 FQNEAQ (reference sequence). The V end was cut by 3 bases, the J end by 4 bases, with 14 bases between. The CDR3 spans 15 residues. The CDR3 nucleotides read TGTGCCAGCAGCTTTACGGCCCCAATTTCAGATACGCAGTATTTT. This gives the protein CASSFTAPISDTQYF.

The chain carries TRBV29-1 and TRBJ2-7; D perhaps matches TRBD2 (6 bases). V lost 6 bases to trimming and J lost 5 bases, with 14 bases between them. The CDR3 is 12 residues long. Germline CDR1 is SQVTM and CDR2 is ANQGSEA. The CDR3 nucleotides are TGCAGCGTGGGGGACTGGGCCCACGAGCAGTACTTC. Translated: CSVGDWAHEQYF.

CDR3 in amino acids: CSVDIAEETQYF. The DNA for the CDR3 is TGCAGCGTTGATATCGCAGAAGAGACCCAGTACTTC. This rearrangement joins TRBV29-1 to TRBJ2-5; D not resolved. The CDR3 contains 12 residues. Per germline, CDR1 SQVTM and CDR2 ANQGSEA. Trimming left V 3 bases short and J 3 bases short, with 8 bases between.

The chain has TRBV29-1 and TRBJ1-2; D possibly corresponds to TRBD1 (5 bases). CDR3 length: 13 residues. Germline CDR1 is SQVTM and CDR2 is ANQGSEA. V shed 3 bases and J shed 3 bases, with 11 bases lying between them. The CDR3 sequence is CSVEDTTDYGYTF. The CDR3, as DNA: TGCAGCGTTGAGGACACGACAGACTATGGCTACACCTTC.

V and J are TRBV7-2 and TRBJ2-3; no reliable D call. V lost 5 bases and J 4 bases, leaving 10 bases between the germline ends. The germline V gene has CDR1 SGHTA and CDR2 FQGNSA. The length of the CDR3 is 13 residues. The CDR3 is CASSGSPADTQYF. DNA of the CDR3: TGTGCCAGCAGCGGAAGTCCCGCAGATACGCAGTATTTT.